This T cell receptor (beta chain) emerged from a study of CD8 T cells in Susac syndrome. The CDR3 has 16 amino acids. The germline CDR1 and CDR2 sequences are SGHDT and YYEEEE. The V and J ends lost 4 bases and 0 bases respectively, with 11 bases between them. Random-hexamer reverse transcription was applied to roughly 0.45 to 1 ug RNA. With immunoSEQ multiplex PCR, TCR beta CDR3 was amplified across 54 Vbeta and 13 Jbeta. TCRdb reanalysed the immunoSEQ multiplex PCR reads using MiXCR and keeps one entry per CDR3 protein. The sample carries hundreds of thousands of distinct CDR3 sequences, over 90% recorded once.

This rearrangement joins TRBV5-6 to TRBJ2-6; D possibly corresponds to TRBD2 (5 bases). Sequenced sample: CD4+ T cells from PBMCs. This clonotype was sampled from a human donor with Susac syndrome. The CDR3 coding sequence is TGTGCCAGCAGCCCCCCGAGGGTCTCTGGGGCCAACGTCCTGACTTTC. It encodes CASSPPRVSGANVLTF.